This TCR beta chain derives from a study of identical twins. TCRdb passed the 5' RACE reads through MiXCR, listing each CDR3 protein once. Of around 250,000 distinct CDR3 sequences in the sample, about 6.7% were seen once. This clonotype was counted ten times or more. The CDR3 sequence is 15 residues long. The J segment lost 8 bases and the V segment lost 3 bases, leaving 12 bases of the junction unmatched. Another study also made use of these data, one on T cells expressing NK-cell markers.

The chain joins TRBV12-3 or TRBV12-4 to TRBJ1-1; 7 bases are a match to TRBD1. Sequenced input: CD8+ T cells sorted from blood. This TCR came from a woman aged 18-35 years in good health. The CDR3 nucleotides read TGTGCCAGCAGTTTGGTGGATCTGGCGACAGGGGAAGCTTTCTTT. This gives the protein CASSLVDLATGEAFF.